The T cell receptor (beta chain) described here comes from a study of radiotherapy plus CTLA-4 blockade in lung cancer. The length of the CDR3 is 16 residues. CDR1 and CDR2 (germline): SGDLS, YYNGEE. V was pared by 0 bases and J by 7 bases, with 12 bases of the junction left unmatched. Broader study findings: Expansion in blood of tumor-derived TCR clones was seen after radiotherapy plus ipilimumab. With interferon-beta, early dynamics of blood T cell clones were reported to best predict response.

Notes on this clone: Its antigen is currently unknown.

Here immunoSEQ multiplex PCR was the method, and the copy in TCRdb shows in-frame clones only, minus some. The table includes roughly 90,000 clones, around 81% detected once. Enrolled patients, whose metastatic non-small-cell lung cancer was chemo-refractory, received focal radiation plus CTLA-4 blockade with ipilimumab. The rearrangement joins TRBV9 to TRBJ2-7, with 8 bases aligning to TRBD2. The TCR originated in a human donor with non-small cell lung cancer who had a partial response to radiotherapy plus ipilimumab. Some clones in this sample may be carry-over from other donors' samples. The specimen was peripheral blood, collected from a patient treated with radiotherapy plus ipilimumab. CDR3 sequence: CASSVDGTSAFYEQYF. The CDR3 region has the DNA TGTGCCAGCAGCGTAGATGGGACTAGTGCTTTTTATGAGCAGTACTTC.